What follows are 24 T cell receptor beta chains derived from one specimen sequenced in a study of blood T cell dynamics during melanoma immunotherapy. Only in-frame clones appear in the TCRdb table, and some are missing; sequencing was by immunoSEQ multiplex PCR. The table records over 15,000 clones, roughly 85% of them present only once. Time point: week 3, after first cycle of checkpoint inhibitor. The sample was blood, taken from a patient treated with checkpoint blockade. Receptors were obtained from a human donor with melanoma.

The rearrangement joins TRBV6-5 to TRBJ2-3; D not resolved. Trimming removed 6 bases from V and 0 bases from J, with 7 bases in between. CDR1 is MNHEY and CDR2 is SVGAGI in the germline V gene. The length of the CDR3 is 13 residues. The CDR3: CASRDGSTDTQYF. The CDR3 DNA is TGTGCCAGCAGAGATGGGAGCACAGATACGCAGTATTTT.

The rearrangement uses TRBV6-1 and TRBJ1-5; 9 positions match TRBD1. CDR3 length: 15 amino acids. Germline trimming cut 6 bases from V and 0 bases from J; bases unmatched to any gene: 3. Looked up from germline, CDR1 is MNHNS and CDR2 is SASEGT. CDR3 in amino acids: CASSDRGGSNQPQHF. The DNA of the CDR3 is TGTGCCAGCAGCGACAGGGGGGGTAGCAATCAGCCCCAGCATTTT.

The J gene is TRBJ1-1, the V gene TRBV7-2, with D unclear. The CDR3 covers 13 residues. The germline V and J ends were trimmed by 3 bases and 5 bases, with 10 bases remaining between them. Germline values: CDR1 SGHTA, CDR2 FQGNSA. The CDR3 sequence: CASSLDWRTEAFF. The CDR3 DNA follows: TGTGCCAGCAGCTTGGACTGGAGGACTGAAGCTTTCTTT.

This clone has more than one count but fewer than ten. As DNA, the CDR3 is TGTGCCAGCAGTGAGGGGGACACCGGGGAGCTGTTTTTT. Amino acid sequence: CASSEGDTGELFF. The rearrangement uses TRBV6-4 and TRBJ2-2; D possibly matches TRBD1 or TRBD2 (5 bases each). Germline CDR1 is MRHNA and CDR2 is SNTAGT. This CDR3 has 13 residues. The V end lost 3 bases, the J end lost 3 bases, and 5 bases lay between the germline ends.

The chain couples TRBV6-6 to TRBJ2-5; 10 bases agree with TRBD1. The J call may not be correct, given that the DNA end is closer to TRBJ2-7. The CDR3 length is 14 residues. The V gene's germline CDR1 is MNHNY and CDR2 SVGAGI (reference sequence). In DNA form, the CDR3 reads TGTGCCAGCAGCCTACAGGGACAGGGGTACGAGCAGTACTTC. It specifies CASSLQGQGYEQYF.

CDR3 in amino acids: CASSDLPAVTDTQYF. DNA of the CDR3: TGTGCCAGCAGTGATCTCCCCGCAGTCACAGATACGCAGTATTTT. This chain uses TRBV6-1 with TRBJ2-3; D not certain. The CDR3 has 15 residues. CDR1 and CDR2 from the germline V gene are MNHNS and SASEGT. The V end lost 3 bases, the J end lost 2 bases, and 12 bases lay between the germline ends.

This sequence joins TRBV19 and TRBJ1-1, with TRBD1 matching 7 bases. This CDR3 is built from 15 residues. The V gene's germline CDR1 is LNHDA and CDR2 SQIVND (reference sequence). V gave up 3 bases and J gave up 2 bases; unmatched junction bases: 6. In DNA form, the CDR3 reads TGTGCCAGTAGTATCCGACAGGGAGGTAACACTGAAGCTTTCTTT. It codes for CASSIRQGGNTEAFF.

The CDR3 loop is CASRPGLDSSGNTIYF. CDR3 nucleotide sequence: TGTGCCAGCAGGCCGGGTTTAGATAGCTCTGGAAACACCATATATTTT. V usage is TRBV6-4 and J usage is TRBJ1-3; D ambiguous. The ends were cut back, 6 bases at V and 0 bases at J, with 15 bases in the middle. The CDR3 contains 16 residues. Germline V gene data show CDR1 as MRHNA and CDR2 as SNTAGT.

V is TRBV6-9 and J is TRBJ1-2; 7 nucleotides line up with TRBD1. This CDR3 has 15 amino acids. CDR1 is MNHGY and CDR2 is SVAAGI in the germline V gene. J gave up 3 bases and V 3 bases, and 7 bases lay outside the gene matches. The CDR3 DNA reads TGTGCCAGCAGTTACTCGGCCGGGACAGACTATGGCTACACCTTC. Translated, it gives CASSYSAGTDYGYTF.

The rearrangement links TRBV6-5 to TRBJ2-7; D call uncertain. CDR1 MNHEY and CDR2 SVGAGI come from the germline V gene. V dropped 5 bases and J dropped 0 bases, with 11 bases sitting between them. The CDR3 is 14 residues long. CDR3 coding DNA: TGTGCCAGCAGTCTGGACGGCTACTCCTACGAGCAGTACTTC. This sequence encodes CASSLDGYSYEQYF.

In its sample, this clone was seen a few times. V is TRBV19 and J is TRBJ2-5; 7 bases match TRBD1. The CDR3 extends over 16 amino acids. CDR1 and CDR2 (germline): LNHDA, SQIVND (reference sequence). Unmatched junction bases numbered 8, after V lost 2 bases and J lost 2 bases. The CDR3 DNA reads TGTGCCAGTAGTATAAAGAAGGGGACAGATCAAGAGACCCAGTACTTC. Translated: CASSIKKGTDQETQYF.

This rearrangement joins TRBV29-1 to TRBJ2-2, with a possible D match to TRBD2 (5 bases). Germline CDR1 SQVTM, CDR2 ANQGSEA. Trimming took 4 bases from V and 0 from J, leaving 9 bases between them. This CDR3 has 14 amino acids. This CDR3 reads CSVGRRTNTGELFF. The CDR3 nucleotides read TGCAGCGTTGGGAGGCGAACGAACACCGGGGAGCTGTTTTTT.

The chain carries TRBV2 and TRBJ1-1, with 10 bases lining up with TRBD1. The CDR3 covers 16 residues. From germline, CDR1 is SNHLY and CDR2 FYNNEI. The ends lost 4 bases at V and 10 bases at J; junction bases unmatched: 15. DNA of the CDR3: TGTGCCAGCAGTGGAGAGGGGAGACAGGGGGCATTTCGAGCTTTCTTT. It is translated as CASSGEGRQGAFRAFF.

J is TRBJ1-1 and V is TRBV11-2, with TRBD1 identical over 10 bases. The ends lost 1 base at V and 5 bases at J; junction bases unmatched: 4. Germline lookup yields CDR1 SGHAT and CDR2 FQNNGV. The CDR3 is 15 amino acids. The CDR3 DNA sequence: TGTGCCAGCAGCTTAGGACAGGGGGCGCGGACTGAAGCTTTCTTT. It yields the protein CASSLGQGARTEAFF.

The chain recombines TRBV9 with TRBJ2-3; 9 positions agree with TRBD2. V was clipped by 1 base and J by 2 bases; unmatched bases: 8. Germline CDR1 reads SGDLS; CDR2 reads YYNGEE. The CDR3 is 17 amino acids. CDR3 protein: CASSVMGGGGFTDTQYF. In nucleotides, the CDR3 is TGTGCCAGCAGCGTAATGGGCGGGGGGGGTTTCACAGATACGCAGTATTTT.

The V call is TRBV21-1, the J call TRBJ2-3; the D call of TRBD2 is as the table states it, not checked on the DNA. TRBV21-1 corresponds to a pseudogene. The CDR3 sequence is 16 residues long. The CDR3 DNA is TGTGCCAGCAGCGAAATGCCAGCGGGGGACACAGATACGCAGTATTTT. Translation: CASSEMPAGDTDTQYF.

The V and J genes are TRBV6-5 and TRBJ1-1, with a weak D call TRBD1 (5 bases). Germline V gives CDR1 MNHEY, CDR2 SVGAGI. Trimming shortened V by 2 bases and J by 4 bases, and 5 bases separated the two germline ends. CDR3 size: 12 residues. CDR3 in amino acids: CASSYGATEAFF. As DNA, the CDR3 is TGTGCCAGCAGTTACGGGGCCACTGAAGCTTTCTTT.

CDR3 bases: TGCGCCAGCAGCCAAGCCCTCGGCACAGATACGCAGTATTTT. Its translation: CASSQALGTDTQYF. The chain couples TRBV5-1 to TRBJ2-3; unclear D gene. Germline CDR1 reads SGHRS; CDR2 reads YFSETQ. There are 14 residues in the CDR3. V gave up 4 bases and J gave up 1 base, with 10 bases separating them.

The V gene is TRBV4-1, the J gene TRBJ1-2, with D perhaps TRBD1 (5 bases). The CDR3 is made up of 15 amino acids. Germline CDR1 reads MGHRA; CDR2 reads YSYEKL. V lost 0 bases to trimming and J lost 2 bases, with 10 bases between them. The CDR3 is CASSQERGWNYGYTF. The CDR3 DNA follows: TGCGCCAGCAGCCAAGAGAGGGGATGGAACTATGGCTACACCTTC.

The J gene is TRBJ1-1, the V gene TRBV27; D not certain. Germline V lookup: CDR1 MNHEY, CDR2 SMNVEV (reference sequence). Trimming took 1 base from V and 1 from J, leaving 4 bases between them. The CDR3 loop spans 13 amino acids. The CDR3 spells CASSLYRNTEAFF. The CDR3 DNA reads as TGTGCCAGCAGTTTATACCGGAACACTGAAGCTTTCTTT.

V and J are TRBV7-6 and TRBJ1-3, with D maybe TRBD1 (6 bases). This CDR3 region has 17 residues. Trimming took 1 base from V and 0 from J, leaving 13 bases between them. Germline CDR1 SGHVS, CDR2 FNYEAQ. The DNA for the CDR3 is TGTGCCAGCAGCTTAGAGGGGACACAATACTCTGGAAACACCATATATTTT. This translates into CASSLEGTQYSGNTIYF.

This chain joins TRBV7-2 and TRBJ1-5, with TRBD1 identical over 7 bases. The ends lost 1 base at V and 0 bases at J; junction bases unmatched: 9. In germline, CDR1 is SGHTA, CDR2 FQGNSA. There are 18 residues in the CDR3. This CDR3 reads CASSLEPRDRYSNQPQHF. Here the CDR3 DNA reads TGTGCCAGCAGCTTAGAGCCGCGGGACAGATATAGCAATCAGCCCCAGCATTTT.

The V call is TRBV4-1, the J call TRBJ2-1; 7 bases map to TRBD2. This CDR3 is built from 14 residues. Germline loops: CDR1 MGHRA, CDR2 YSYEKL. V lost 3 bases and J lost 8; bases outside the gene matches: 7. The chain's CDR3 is CASSHQTSFDEQFF. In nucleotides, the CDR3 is TGCGCCAGCAGCCACCAGACTAGCTTTGATGAGCAGTTCTTC.

CDR3 coding DNA: TGTGCCAGCACCCTCGAGGGCCCAGCTAACTATGGCTACACCTTC. Its translation is CASTLEGPANYGYTF. This chain connects TRBV5-4 to TRBJ1-2; D not certain. Germline V gene sequence: CDR1 SGHNT, CDR2 YYREEE (reference sequence). Trimming stripped 6 bases from V and 0 bases from J, with 15 bases between. CDR3 size: 15 residues.